The 14 T cell receptor beta chains below all came from one sample that was sequenced in a study of shared clonotypes between healthy human individuals. TCRdb keeps only in-frame clones here, not all; method: immunoSEQ multiplex PCR. The sample shows roughly 1 million clones, about 84% of them seen only once. Sequences were obtained from memory CD4+ T cells from PBMCs. Documented subset: CD45RA-negative fraction. These receptors were obtained from a man younger than 35 in good health. Some clones in this sample may be carry-over from other donors' samples.

This sequence joins TRBV5-4 and TRBJ2-1; the match to TRBD2 covers 11 bases. The CDR3 is 17 residues long. Germline V gene lookup returns CDR1 SGHNT and CDR2 YYREEE (reference sequence). V lost 4 bases to trimming and J lost 2 bases; unmatched junction nucleotides: 8. The CDR3 spells CASSRGLGLAAYNEQFF. CDR3 nucleotide sequence: TGTGCCAGCAGCCGTGGGCTGGGACTAGCGGCCTACAATGAGCAGTTCTTC.

V and J are TRBV5-1 and TRBJ2-1, with D perhaps matching TRBD2 (5 bases). V was shortened by 5 bases and J by 6 bases, with 15 bases between the two germline ends. The CDR3 runs to 14 residues. Per the germline V gene, CDR1 is SGHRS and CDR2 is YFSETQ. The CDR3 DNA follows: TGCGCCAGCAGGTACTGGGAGATCGGCAATGAGCAGTTCTTC. This codes for CASRYWEIGNEQFF.

The rearrangement joins TRBV6-6 to TRBJ2-7, with D possibly being TRBD1 (5 bases). Germline values: CDR1 MNHNY, CDR2 SVGAGI (reference sequence). V lost 4 bases, J lost 5 bases, and 12 bases lay in between. The CDR3 totals 13 residues. CDR3 region: CASSWRTRDEQYF. In nucleotides, the CDR3 is TGTGCCAGCAGTTGGCGGACACGGGACGAGCAGTACTTC.

This clone was seen at least ten times. The chain is built from TRBV6-1 and TRBJ1-1; D might be TRBD1 (5 bases). Germline CDR1 is MNHNS and CDR2 is SASEGT. V was shortened by 3 bases and J by 4 bases, with 18 bases between the two germline ends. The CDR3 is 16 amino acids. CDR3 sequence (DNA): TGTGCCAGCAGTGATGCTGGGGGGAGTGGGGCCACTGAAGCTTTCTTT. Its translation: CASSDAGGSGATEAFF.

The V gene is TRBV7-2, the J gene TRBJ1-1, with D possibly being TRBD1 (5 bases). From germline, CDR1 is SGHTA and CDR2 FQGNSA. This CDR3 comprises 16 residues. Deletions cut 6 bases from V and 5 bases from J, with 22 bases between. The CDR3 DNA reads as TGTGCCAGCAGTTTGTGGGGCCTCTCGGCTGGAACTGAAGCTTTCTTT. Its protein product is CASSLWGLSAGTEAFF.

The chain uses TRBV7-9 and TRBJ2-3; 7 nucleotides match TRBD2. Per the germline V gene, CDR1 is SEHNR and CDR2 is FQNEAQ (reference sequence). V lost 4 bases, J lost 0 bases, and 4 bases stayed unmatched. This CDR3 spans 15 amino acids. The CDR3 bases are TGTGCCAGCAGCTCACTAGCGACTAGCACAGATACGCAGTATTTT. Translation gives CASSSLATSTDTQYF.

The chain recombines TRBV6-6 with TRBJ1-4, with no clear D. The CDR3 is made up of 14 amino acids. V gave up 11 bases and J gave up 8 bases, with 21 bases separating them. Germline CDR1 MNHNY, CDR2 SVGAGI (reference sequence). CDR3 in DNA: TGTGCCGCCCTCTCGAAAGGAGAAGACGAAAAACTGTTTTTT. It codes for CAALSKGEDEKLFF.

This clone was detected only once. The chain has TRBV2 and TRBJ2-5; D is possibly TRBD2 (5 bases). The CDR3 loop spans 13 amino acids. Germline V gene lookup returns CDR1 SNHLY and CDR2 FYNNEI. Here the CDR3 DNA reads TGTGCTACAGCCGGGTTAGCGCGGGAGACCCAGTACTTC. As protein: CATAGLARETQYF.

The chain couples TRBV2 to TRBJ1-1, with D possibly TRBD1 on 5 matching bases. The CDR3 runs 14 residues. Per germline, CDR1 SNHLY and CDR2 FYNNEI. Trimming removed 7 bases from V and 1 base from J, with 13 bases in between. Here the CDR3 DNA reads TGTGCCAGCAAGAGGGACGGCCAGAACACTGAAGCTTTCTTT. Protein product: CASKRDGQNTEAFF.

The chain is built from TRBV29-1 and TRBJ2-5, with 9 bases lining up with TRBD1. Germline V gives CDR1 SQVTM, CDR2 ANQGSEA. V gave up 4 bases and J gave up 3 bases; unmatched junction bases: 3. The CDR3 is made up of 13 amino acids. The CDR3 sequence is CSVGGQGKETQYF. CDR3 DNA: TGCAGCGTTGGAGGACAGGGGAAAGAGACCCAGTACTTC.

This clone was seen a handful of times. The chain uses TRBV28 and TRBJ1-2; 8 nucleotides agree with TRBD1. Germline V CDR1 and CDR2: MDHEN, SYDVKM. The J segment lost 4 bases and the V segment lost 4 bases, leaving 11 bases of the junction unmatched. CDR3 length: 16 residues. CDR3 residues: CASSSLRTGWGYGYTF. In DNA form, the CDR3 reads TGTGCCAGCAGTTCCCTGCGGACAGGGTGGGGCTATGGCTACACCTTC.

This clone was found once. The rearrangement uses TRBV9 and TRBJ2-1, with D possibly TRBD1 on 6 matching bases. Trimming took 4 bases from V and 9 from J, leaving 17 bases between them. The germline gives CDR1 SGDLS, CDR2 YYNGEE. The CDR3 loop spans 14 amino acids. The CDR3 sequence: CASSTLTGGGEQFF. Written as DNA, the CDR3 is TGTGCCAGCAGCACCTTGACAGGCGGTGGTGAGCAGTTCTTC.

This chain's CDR3 is CSVERAGGSGDTQYF. The CDR3 DNA reads as TGCAGCGTTGAACGGGCGGGAGGGAGTGGAGATACGCAGTATTTT. The genes are TRBV29-1 and TRBJ2-3, with 9 bases fitting TRBD2. The V gene's germline CDR1 is SQVTM and CDR2 ANQGSEA. V was pared by 2 bases and J by 5 bases, with 8 bases of the junction left unmatched. The CDR3 extends over 15 amino acids.

A single count supports this clone. V is TRBV6-1 and J is TRBJ1-2; possibly TRBD1 for D (5 bases). Germline assignment: CDR1 MNHNS and CDR2 SASEGT. The CDR3 runs 16 residues. V was shortened by 4 bases and J by 4 bases, with 19 bases between the two germline ends. The CDR3 sequence is CASSALGQGLIYGYTF. CDR3 sequence (DNA): TGTGCCAGCAGTGCTCTCGGGCAGGGCCTCATCTATGGCTACACCTTC.